This note documents a single T cell receptor (beta chain) sequence. TCRdb's table, derived via immunoSEQ multiplex PCR, lists solely in-frame clones and lacks some. The sample yields about 310,000 clones, over 75% seen once. These data originate in a study of blood T cell repertoires in COVID-19. Turning to the study itself: COVID-19 samples collected from the United States, Italy and Spain covered acute and convalescent phases.

Source material: peripheral blood. This sequence was found in a woman aged 50 to 60 who had recovered from COVID-19.

The CDR3 is CASRSLTGKNTEAFF. The CDR3 DNA follows: TGTGCCAGCAGATCCCTCACAGGGAAGAACACTGAAGCTTTCTTT. The chain joins TRBV7-6 to TRBJ1-1, with D possibly TRBD1 on 6 matching bases. This CDR3 region has 15 residues. Trimming stripped 6 bases from V and 1 base from J, with 15 bases between. Germline V CDR1 and CDR2: SGHVS, FNYEAQ.